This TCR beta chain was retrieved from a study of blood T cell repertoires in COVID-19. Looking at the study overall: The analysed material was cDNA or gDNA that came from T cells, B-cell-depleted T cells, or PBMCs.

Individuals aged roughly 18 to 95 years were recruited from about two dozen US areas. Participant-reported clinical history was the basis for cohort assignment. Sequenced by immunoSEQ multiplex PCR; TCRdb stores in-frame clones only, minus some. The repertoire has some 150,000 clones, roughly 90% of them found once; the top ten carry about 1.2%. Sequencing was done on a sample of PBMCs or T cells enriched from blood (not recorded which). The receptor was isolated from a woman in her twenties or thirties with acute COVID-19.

The CDR3 coding sequence is TGTGCCAGCAGATTTGCGGGAGCCTACAATGAGCAGTTCTTC. Its protein is CASRFAGAYNEQFF. The rearrangement joins TRBV28 to TRBJ2-1, with 7 bases that match TRBD2. V was pared by 6 bases and J by 2 bases, with 4 bases of the junction left unmatched. Germline V CDR1 and CDR2: MDHEN, SYDVKM. This CDR3 contains 14 residues.